This T cell receptor (beta chain) was captured by sequencing in a study of T cell repertoires in cytomegalovirus infection. Study-level information: In public TCR beta signatures, there were indications of both CMV infection and matching HLA type.

Study-level results: Cumulative public TCR beta family frequency identified CMV carriers with the relevant HLA.

TCRdb reprocessed the reads with MiXCR, giving one entry per CDR3 protein. This table holds under 450,000 distinct CDR3 sequences, roughly 36% found once. The CDR3 covers 14 residues. V lost 8 bases to trimming and J lost 0 bases, with 13 bases between them. From germline, CDR1 is MDHEN and CDR2 SYDVKM. Concerning this clonotype itself: Its antigen is as yet unknown.

The source of this sequence is a human donor in good health (CMV status not recorded). Some clones in this sample may be carry-over from other donors' samples. This chain uses TRBV28 with TRBJ1-1; weak D call: TRBD1 (5 bases). This sample comprised cultured PBMCs, obtained from culture after CMV antigen stimulation. The CDR3 coding sequence is TGTGCCAGCTTTCTGGGGGGAATGAACACTGAAGCTTTCTTT. It codes for CASFLGGMNTEAFF.